This T cell receptor beta chain was obtained from a study of T cells after yellow fever vaccination (dated by TCRdb to about 2019). Regarding the research as a whole: The SMART-Seq v4 Ultra Low Input RNA kit was used to prepare libraries from fractions with low cell numbers. To follow T-cell clones before and after both primary and booster YFV17D yellow fever vaccination, bulk TCR alpha and beta repertoires underwent longitudinal sequencing. Two healthy male donors, one aged 18 to 30 and one aged 30 to 40 years, made up the cohort. Bulk PBMC replicates and cell subsets were isolated from blood drawn at multiple timepoints before and after both primary and secondary immunization. Overall results and qualifications from the work: A small fraction of clonotypes showed up in both the CD4 and CD8 compartments, probably as a result of convergent recombination. Because only a couple of donors were included in the study, the extent to which the findings can be generalized is limited. Compared with the primary T-cell response, the secondary T-cell response was weaker but faster, peaking on day 5 rather than day 15. FACS-sorted repertoires could contain abundant contaminating clonotypes from the bulk population, so computational filtering was required. Most clones expanded after primary vaccination were re-detected after the booster (around 96% of CD4 and about nine tenths of CD8), suggesting broad memory maintenance.

The label giving this sample's treatment or condition can be read as: live attenuated yellow fever vaccine strain. PBMCs were isolated from peripheral blood using a standard Ficoll-Paque protocol. CD4 and CD8 T-cell fractions were isolated with Dynabeads CD4 and CD8 positive selection kits. TriZol was used to extract RNA from bulk PBMCs, CD4 and CD8 fractions, and dextramer-positive and dextramer-negative fractions. For sequencing, an Illumina NovaSeq 6000 was employed. TCR cDNA was synthesized by 5'RACE template switching, through which a universal primer site and unique molecular identifiers were introduced. Priming for cDNA synthesis came from both the TCR alpha and TCR beta constant segments. Libraries were amplified in two PCR steps, with sample barcodes and sequencing adapters added in the second step. Sequencing of libraries was done on Illumina HiSeq 2500 (2x100 bp) or NovaSeq (2x150 bp). As for how the authors treated the data: Reads were demultiplexed and collapsed into UMI consensus sequences with MIGEC, and V(D)J alignment was performed with MiXCR. Vaccine-responding clonotypes were identified with edgeR using replicate PBMC samples, with FDR below 0.01 and a log2 fold change above 5 up to day 15 being required. CD4 or CD8 identity was assigned to each bulk clonotype according to whether the clonotype was present at higher abundance in the sequenced CD4 repertoire or the sequenced CD8 repertoire. TCRdb redid the processing of the public reads, applying fastp at Q25 and MiXCR, and retained in-frame beta chains. A single entry per CDR3 protein holds the most common genes and DNA from its merged rows. The V and J calls were not made by the authors but by TCRdb's processing. For this sample the table gives 300,000 to 400,000 distinct CDR3 sequences, of which roughly an eighth were detected only once. Roughly 3% of the sample goes to the ten largest clones.

V and J are truncated by 4 bases and 5 bases respectively, leaving an intervening sequence of 15 bases. CDR1 SGHRS and CDR2 YFSETQ were looked up in the germline V gene. Spanning cysteine to phenylalanine, the CDR3 consists of 14 amino acids. The kept DNA is CDR3 alone, 42 bases in frame from the first base. With regard to this clonotype: No cognate antigen has been identified for it. No clone much larger than this one lies a single base away; base qualities are absent.

Sequenced here: CD4+ T cells sorted from PBMCs, sampled 15 days after the yellow fever booster vaccination. The clonotype originates from a young man who received the YFV17D yellow fever vaccine. Rearrangement joined TRBV5-1 to TRBJ2-5; possibly the D gene is TRBD1, per 6 matching bases. The sequenced DNA: TGCGCCAGCAGCCCGGAACAGGGTCTGGAGACCCAGTACTTC. Its product reads: CASSPEQGLETQYF.